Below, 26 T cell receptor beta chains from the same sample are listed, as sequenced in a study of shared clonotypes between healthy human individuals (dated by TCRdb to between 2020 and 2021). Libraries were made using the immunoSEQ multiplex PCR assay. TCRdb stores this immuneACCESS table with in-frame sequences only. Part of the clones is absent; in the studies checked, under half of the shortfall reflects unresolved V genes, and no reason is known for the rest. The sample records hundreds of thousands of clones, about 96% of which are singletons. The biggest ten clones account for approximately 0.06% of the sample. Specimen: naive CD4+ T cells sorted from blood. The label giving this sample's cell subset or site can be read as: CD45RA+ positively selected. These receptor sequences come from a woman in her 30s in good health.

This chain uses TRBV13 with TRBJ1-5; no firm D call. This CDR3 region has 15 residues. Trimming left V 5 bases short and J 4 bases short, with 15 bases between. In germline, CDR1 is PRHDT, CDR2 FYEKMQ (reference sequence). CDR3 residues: CASSNGQNPNQPQHF. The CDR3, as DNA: TGTGCCAGCAGCAACGGCCAAAACCCGAATCAGCCCCAGCATTTT.

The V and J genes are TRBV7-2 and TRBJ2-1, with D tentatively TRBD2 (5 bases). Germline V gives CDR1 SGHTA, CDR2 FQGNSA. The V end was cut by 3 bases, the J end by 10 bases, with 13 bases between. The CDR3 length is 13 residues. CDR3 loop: CASSFGLHPEQFF. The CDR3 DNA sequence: TGTGCCAGCAGCTTTGGACTCCACCCCGAGCAGTTCTTC.

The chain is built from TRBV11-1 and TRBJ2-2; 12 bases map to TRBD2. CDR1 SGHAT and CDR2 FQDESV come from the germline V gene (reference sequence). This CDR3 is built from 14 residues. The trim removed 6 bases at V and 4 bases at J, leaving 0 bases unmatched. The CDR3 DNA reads TGTGCCAGCAGGACTAGCGGGGGCACCGGGGAGCTGTTTTTT. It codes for CASRTSGGTGELFF.

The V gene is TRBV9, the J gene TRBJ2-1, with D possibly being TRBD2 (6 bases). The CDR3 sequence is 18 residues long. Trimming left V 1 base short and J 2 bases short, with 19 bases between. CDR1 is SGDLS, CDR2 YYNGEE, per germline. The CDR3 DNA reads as TGTGCCAGCAGCGTAAGGAGGGGCCCGCATACAACCTACAATGAGCAGTTCTTC. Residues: CASSVRRGPHTTYNEQFF.

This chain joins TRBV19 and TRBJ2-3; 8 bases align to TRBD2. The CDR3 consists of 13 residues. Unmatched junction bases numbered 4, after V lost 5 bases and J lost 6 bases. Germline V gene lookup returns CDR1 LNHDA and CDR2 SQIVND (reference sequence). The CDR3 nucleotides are TGTGCCAGTAGTGGCCGACTAGCGGATACGCAGTATTTT. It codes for CASSGRLADTQYF.

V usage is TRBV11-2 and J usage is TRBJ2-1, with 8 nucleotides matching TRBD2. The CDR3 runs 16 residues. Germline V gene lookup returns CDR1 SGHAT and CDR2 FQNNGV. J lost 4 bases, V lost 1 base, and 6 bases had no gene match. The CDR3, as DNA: TGTGCCAGCAGCTTAGTGGCGGGAGGAGGTTACAATGAGCAGTTCTTC. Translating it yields CASSLVAGGGYNEQFF.

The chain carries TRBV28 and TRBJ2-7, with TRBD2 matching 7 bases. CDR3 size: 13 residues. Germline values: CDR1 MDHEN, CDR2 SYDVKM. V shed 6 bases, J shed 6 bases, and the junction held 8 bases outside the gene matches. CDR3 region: CASRMGGGVEQYF. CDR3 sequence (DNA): TGTGCCAGCAGGATGGGGGGAGGGGTCGAGCAGTACTTC.

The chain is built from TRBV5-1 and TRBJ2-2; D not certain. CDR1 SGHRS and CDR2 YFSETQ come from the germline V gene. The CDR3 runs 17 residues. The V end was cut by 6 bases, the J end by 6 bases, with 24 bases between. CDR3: CASTKFEYPYVSGELFF. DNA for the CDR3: TGCGCCAGCACCAAATTTGAGTATCCCTATGTCTCCGGGGAGCTGTTTTTT.

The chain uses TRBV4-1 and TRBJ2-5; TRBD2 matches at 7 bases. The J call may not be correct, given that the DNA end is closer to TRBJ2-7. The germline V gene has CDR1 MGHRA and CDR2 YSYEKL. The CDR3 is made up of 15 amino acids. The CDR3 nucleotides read TGCGCCAGCAGCCAAGCCTCCGGGAGGAAATACGAGCAGTACTTC. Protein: CASSQASGRKYEQYF.

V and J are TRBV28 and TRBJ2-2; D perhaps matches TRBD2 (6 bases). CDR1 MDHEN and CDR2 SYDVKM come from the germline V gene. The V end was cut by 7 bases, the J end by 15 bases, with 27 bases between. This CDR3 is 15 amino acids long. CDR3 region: CASTRQISGGPSLFF. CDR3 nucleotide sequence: TGTGCCAGCACCCGCCAGATTAGCGGCGGCCCTTCATTGTTTTTT.

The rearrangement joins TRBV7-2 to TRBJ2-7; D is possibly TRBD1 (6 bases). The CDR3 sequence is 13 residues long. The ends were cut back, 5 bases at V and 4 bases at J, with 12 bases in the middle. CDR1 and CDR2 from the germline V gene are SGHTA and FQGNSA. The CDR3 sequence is CASSAYRAYEQYF. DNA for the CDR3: TGTGCCAGCAGCGCATACAGGGCGTACGAGCAGTACTTC.

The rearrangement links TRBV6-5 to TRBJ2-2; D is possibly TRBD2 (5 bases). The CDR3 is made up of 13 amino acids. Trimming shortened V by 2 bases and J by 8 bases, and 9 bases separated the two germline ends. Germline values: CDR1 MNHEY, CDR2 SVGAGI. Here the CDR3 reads CASSYGESGELFF. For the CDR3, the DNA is TGTGCCAGCAGTTACGGGGAGTCGGGGGAGCTGTTTTTT.

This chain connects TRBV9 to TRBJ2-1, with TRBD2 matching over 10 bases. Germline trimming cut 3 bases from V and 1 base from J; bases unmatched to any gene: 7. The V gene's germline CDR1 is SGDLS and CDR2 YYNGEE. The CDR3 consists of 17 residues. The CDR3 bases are TGTGCCAGCAGCGAGAGGGCTAGCGGGAGTTCCTACAATGAGCAGTTCTTC. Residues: CASSERASGSSYNEQFF.

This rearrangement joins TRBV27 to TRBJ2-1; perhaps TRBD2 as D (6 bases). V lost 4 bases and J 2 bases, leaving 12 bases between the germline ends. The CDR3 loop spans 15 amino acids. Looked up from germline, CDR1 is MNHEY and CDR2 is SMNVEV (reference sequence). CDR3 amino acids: CASSSGGGPYNEQFF. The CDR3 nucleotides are TGTGCCAGCAGTTCTGGGGGAGGCCCCTACAATGAGCAGTTCTTC.

CDR3 loop: CASSQDGLSGNTIYF. Here the CDR3 DNA reads TGTGCCAGTAGTCAGGACGGCCTCTCTGGAAACACCATATATTTT. V is TRBV19 and J is TRBJ1-3; D is uncertain. Trimming shortened V by 5 bases and J by 0 bases, and 11 bases separated the two germline ends. Germline CDR1 LNHDA, CDR2 SQIVND (reference sequence). The CDR3 contains 15 residues.

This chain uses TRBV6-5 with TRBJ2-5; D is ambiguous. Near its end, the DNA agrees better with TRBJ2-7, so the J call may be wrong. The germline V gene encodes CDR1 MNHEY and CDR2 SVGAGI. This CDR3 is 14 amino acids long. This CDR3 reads CASSYSRTAYEQYF. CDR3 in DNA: TGTGCCAGCAGTTACTCCCGCACTGCCTACGAGCAGTACTTC.

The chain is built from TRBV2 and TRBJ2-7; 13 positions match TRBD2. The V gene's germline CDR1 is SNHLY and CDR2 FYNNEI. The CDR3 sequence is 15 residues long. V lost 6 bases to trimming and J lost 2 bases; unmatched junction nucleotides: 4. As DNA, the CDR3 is TGTGCCAGCAGAGCGGGACTAGCGGGAACCTACGAGCAGTACTTC. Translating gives CASRAGLAGTYEQYF.

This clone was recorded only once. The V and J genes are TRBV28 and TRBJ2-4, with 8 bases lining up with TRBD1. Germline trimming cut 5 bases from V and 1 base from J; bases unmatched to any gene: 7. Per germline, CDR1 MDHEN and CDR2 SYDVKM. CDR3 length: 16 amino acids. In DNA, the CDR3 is TGTGCCAGCAGTCCGGTACAGGGGGTTGCCAAAAACATTCAGTACTTC. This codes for CASSPVQGVAKNIQYF.

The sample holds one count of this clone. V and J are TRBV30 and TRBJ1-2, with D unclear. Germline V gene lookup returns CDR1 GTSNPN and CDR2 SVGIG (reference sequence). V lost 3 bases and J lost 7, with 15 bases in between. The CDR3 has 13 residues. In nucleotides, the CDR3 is TGTGCCTGGAGCCCTAGGGAAGGAGCTGGCTACACCTTC. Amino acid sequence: CAWSPREGAGYTF.

The CDR3 region has the DNA TGTGCCAGCACCTCCCACCGGGAGCAGTACTTC. It is translated as CASTSHREQYF. The rearrangement links TRBV28 to TRBJ2-7; D call uncertain. V lost 7 bases to trimming and J lost 7 bases, with 11 bases between them. The CDR3 runs 11 residues. Germline CDR1 is MDHEN and CDR2 is SYDVKM.

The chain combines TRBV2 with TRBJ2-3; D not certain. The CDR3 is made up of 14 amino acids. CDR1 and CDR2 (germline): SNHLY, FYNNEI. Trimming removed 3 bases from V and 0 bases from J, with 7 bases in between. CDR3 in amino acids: CASSDTDSTDTQYF. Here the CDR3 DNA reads TGTGCCAGCAGTGATACAGATAGCACAGATACGCAGTATTTT.

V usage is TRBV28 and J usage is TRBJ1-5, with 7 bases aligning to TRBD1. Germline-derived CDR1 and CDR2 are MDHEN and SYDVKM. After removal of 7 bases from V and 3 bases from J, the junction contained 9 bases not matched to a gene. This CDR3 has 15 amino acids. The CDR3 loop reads CASNSGGNTNQPQHF. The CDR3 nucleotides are TGTGCCAGCAATTCAGGGGGGAATACCAATCAGCCCCAGCATTTT.

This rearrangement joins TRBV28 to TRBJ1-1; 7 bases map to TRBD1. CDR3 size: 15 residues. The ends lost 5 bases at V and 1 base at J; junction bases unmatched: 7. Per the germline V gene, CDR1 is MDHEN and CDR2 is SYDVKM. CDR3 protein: CASSTTGVGNTEAFF. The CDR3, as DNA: TGTGCCAGCAGTACAACAGGGGTCGGGAACACTGAAGCTTTCTTT.

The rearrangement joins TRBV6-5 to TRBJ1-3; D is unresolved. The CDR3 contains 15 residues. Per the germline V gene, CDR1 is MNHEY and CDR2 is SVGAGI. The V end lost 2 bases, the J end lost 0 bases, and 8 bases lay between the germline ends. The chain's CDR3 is CASSYEANSGNTIYF. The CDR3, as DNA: TGTGCCAGCAGTTACGAGGCCAACTCTGGAAACACCATATATTTT.

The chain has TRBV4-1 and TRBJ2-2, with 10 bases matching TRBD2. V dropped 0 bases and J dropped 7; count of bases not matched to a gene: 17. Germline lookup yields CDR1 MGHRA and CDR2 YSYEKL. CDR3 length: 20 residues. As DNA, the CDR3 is TGCGCCAGCAGCCAAGACCGCATACCTCTTTCTAGCGGGAGTATCGGGGAGCTGTTTTTT. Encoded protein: CASSQDRIPLSSGSIGELFF.

The CDR3 bases are TGTGCCAGCTATCTAATAAGTAGTGGCTACACCTTC. It specifies CASYLISSGYTF. This sequence joins TRBV6-6 and TRBJ1-2; D gene ambiguous. The germline V gene encodes CDR1 MNHNY and CDR2 SVGAGI (reference sequence). This CDR3 contains 12 residues. With 8 bases removed from V and 7 bases from J, the gap between germline ends came to 14 bases.